A single T cell receptor (beta chain) is shown here with its context. There is no known antigen for this receptor. No much larger clone exists at a distance of one base, and base qualities are not known. The library came from 5' RACE. TCRdb shows the sequencer as Illumina HiSeq 2000. Template switching added a universal primer binding site, and the final cDNA carried a unique molecular identifier that allowed TCR cDNA molecules to be counted accurately. First-strand cDNA for TCR alpha and beta chains was synthesized from specific primers in the conserved constant-segment region. To control for contamination, each cDNA library was double barcoded with a SMART-Mk sample barcode plus Illumina barcodes. TruSeq adapter sequences, together with Illumina sample barcodes, were added in two successive PCR steps. The Illumina HiSeq platform was used with custom primers to sequence TCR alpha and beta cDNA libraries. As for how the authors treated the data: MiGEC was used to process raw reads and extract unique molecular identifiers, and MiXCR was used to find CDR3 positions. For each individual, recombination models were inferred using an EM algorithm with the repgenHMM and IGoR tools. Shared clonotypes were analyzed with the tcR package in R, and sharing was normalized by the product of cloneset sizes. To study raw recombination without the effects of thymic and clonal selection, out-of-frame nonproductive sequences were analyzed. TCRdb trimmed public reads at Q25 via fastp, called clones via MiXCR and kept in-frame beta chains. Rows with one shared CDR3 protein collapse into an entry with the most common genes and DNA. The V and J calls here are based on TCRdb, not the publication. The sample records around 1.7 million distinct CDR3 sequences, about 32% of which are singletons. Clones ranked in the top ten supply over 0.25% of the sample.

The data belong to a study of identical twins (dated by TCRdb to 2016 to 2018). Regarding the study in general: To test whether fetal clonotypes persist, the study used deep sequencing on TCR alpha and beta repertoires from monozygotic twins, unrelated adults of various ages, and cord blood. Replicate twin experiments were performed at different times using different library preparation protocols to rule out contamination.

The paper as a whole reports these results and caveats: Invariant T cells such as MAIT and iNKT could partly confound zero-insertion analyses, though diverse VJ usage argued against this for most clonotypes. In beta out-of-frame sequences, excess twin sharing was weaker, because having fewer shared sequences lowered the signal-to-noise ratio. Out-of-frame TCR alpha sharing in monozygotic twins was systematically underestimated by recombination models, whereas sharing between unrelated individuals was in agreement with the recombination models. Out-of-frame TCR alpha sequences shared between twins showed an excess of low generation-probability sequences compared with coincidental sharing between unrelated individuals. Conclusions relied on cross-sectional statistical analysis, since the same donors could not be followed over many years. Abundant cord blood beta clonotypes had fewer insertions, young adult naive repertoires showed a similar but weaker trend, and memory repertoires showed no such trend.

Every donor was a healthy Caucasian. Including cysteine and phenylalanine, the CDR3 has 17 amino acids. The kept DNA is CDR3 alone, 51 bases in frame from the first base. V and J are truncated by 1 base and 3 bases respectively, leaving an intervening sequence of 16 bases. CDR1 and CDR2 are drawn from the germline V gene: SGHVS, FQNEAQ. Specimen: cord blood. This TCR was sampled from a newborn girl in good health. This receptor chain uses TRBV7-8 and TRBJ1-5; a weak D assignment points to TRBD1 (6 bases agree). Here the CDR3 is given as CASSLEGVGTLNQPQHF. The bases are TGTGCCAGCAGCTTAGAGGGGGTCGGGACCCTCAATCAGCCCCAGCATTTT.